This TCR beta chain was identified in a study of identical twins. MiXCR was run by TCRdb on the 5' RACE reads, yielding one entry per CDR3 protein. Of about 660,000 distinct CDR3 sequences in the sample, about 9.4% were seen once. These same records also appear under a second study, on yellow fever vaccine responses in identical twins.

Specimen: PBMCs. The clonotype originates from a woman between 18 and 29 years old in good health.

The CDR3 DNA follows: TGCGCCAGCAGCCAAGCCCGAAAATATAATGAGCAGTTCTTC. Translation: CASSQARKYNEQFF. The chain links TRBV4-3 to TRBJ2-1; D gene ambiguous. V lost 1 base, J lost 7 bases, and 11 bases lay in between. Germline CDR1 is LGHNA and CDR2 is YSLEER. The CDR3 sequence is 14 residues long.